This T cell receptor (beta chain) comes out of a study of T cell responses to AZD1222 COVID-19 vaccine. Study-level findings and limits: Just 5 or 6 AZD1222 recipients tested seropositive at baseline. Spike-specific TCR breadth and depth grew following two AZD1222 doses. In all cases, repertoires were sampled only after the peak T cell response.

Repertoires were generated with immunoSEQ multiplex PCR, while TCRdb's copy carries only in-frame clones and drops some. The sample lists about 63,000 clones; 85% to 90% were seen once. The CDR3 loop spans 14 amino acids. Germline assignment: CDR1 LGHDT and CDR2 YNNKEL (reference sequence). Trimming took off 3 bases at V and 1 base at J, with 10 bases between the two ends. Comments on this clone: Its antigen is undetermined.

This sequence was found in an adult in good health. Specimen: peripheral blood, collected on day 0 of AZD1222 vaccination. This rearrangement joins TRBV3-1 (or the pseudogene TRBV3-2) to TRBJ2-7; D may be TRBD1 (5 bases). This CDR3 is CASSQFTGSYEQYF. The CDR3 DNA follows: TGTGCCAGCAGCCAGTTTACAGGATCCTACGAGCAGTACTTC.